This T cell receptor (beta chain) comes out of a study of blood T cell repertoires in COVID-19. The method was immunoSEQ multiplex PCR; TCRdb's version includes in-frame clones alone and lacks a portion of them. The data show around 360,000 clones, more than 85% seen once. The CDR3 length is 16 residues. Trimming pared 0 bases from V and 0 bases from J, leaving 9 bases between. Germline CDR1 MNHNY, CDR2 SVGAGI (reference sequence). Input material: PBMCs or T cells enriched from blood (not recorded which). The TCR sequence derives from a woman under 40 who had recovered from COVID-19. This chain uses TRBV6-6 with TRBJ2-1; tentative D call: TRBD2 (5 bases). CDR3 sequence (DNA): TGTGCCAGCAGTTACTCGGTGGGGAGCTCCTACAATGAGCAGTTCTTC. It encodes CASSYSVGSSYNEQFF.